This entry describes one T cell receptor beta chain. Its antigen remains unknown. This sample was taken from a study of identical twins. Study-level points and caveats: Abundant beta clonotypes from cord blood bore fewer insertions; memory repertoires lacked this pattern.

In germline, CDR1 is SEHNR, CDR2 FQNEAQ (reference sequence). The CDR3 consists of 15 residues. TCRdb re-analysed the 5' RACE reads in MiXCR, keeping a single row per CDR3 protein. There are roughly 1.6 million distinct CDR3 sequences in the sample; more than 30% occur only once, and about 0.27% lies in the top ten. The chain combines TRBV7-9 with TRBJ2-4, with D unclear. The DNA matches TRBJ2-7 better at its end, which makes the J call doubtful. This clonotype originated in a newborn girl in good health. Sequenced sample: cord blood. In nucleotides, the CDR3 is TGTGCCAGCAGCTTAGTTGTCAGGCCCTCCTACGAGCAGTACTTC. Translating gives CASSLVVRPSYEQYF.